This is a list of T cell receptor beta chains from one sample in a study of T cell repertoires and leukemia-associated antigens. Their antigen targets remain unknown. Each CDR3 protein gets one entry after TCRdb re-called the 5' RACE reads with MiXCR. The sample consists of roughly 10,000 distinct CDR3 sequences, roughly 40% of them appearing once. Sequences were obtained from CD3+ T cells sorted from blood and cultured. The source of these receptors is a female donor in good health. The CDR3 runs from the conserved cysteine through the conserved F or W. The D gene is left open where the match is weak. Some rows have no size entry. The others give once, few or many, or a class for an expanded clone.

17,.,TRBV4-3,TRBJ2-2,TRBD2,CASSQLTSGLSTGELFF,TGCGCCAGCAGCCAATTGACTAGCGGGTTGTCCACCGGGGAGCTGTTTTTT
16,many,TRBV30,TRBJ1-1,.,CAWSVGTANLAAEAFF,TGTGCCTGGAGTGTAGGGACGGCAAATCTCGCGGCTGAAGCTTTCTTT
16,many,TRBV20-1,TRBJ2-3,.,CSARDRGRTITDTQYF,TGCAGTGCTAGAGACAGGGGCAGGACCATCACAGATACGCAGTATTTT
15,many,TRBV4-1,TRBJ1-1,TRBD1,CASSRELKTGGGAFF,TGCGCCAGCAGCCGCGAACTTAAAACAGGGGGAGGAGCTTTCTTT
16,.,TRBV18,TRBJ2-1,TRBD2,CASSPGLAGSYNEQFF,TGTGCCAGCTCACCGGGACTAGCGGGATCCTACAATGAGCAGTTCTTC
14,.,TRBV5-5,TRBJ2-1,TRBD1,CASSSWTGRNEQFF,TGTGCCAGCAGCTCCTGGACAGGGCGCAATGAGCAGTTCTTC
18,many,TRBV19,TRBJ2-1,.,CASSPRAQYRRSYNEQFF,TGTGCCAGTAGCCCCAGGGCACAATATCGGAGATCCTACAATGAGCAGTTCTTC
15,.,TRBV20-1,TRBJ1-6,TRBD1,CSASRQGSWDSPLHF,TGCAGTGCTAGTAGACAGGGCTCCTGGGATTCACCCCTCCACTTT
13,.,TRBV20-1,TRBJ2-7,.,CSARDGHNYEQYF,TGCAGTGCTAGAGATGGGCACAACTACGAGCAGTACTTC
14,few,TRBV7-6,TRBJ2-5,TRBD2,CASSSTSVQETQYF,TGTGCCAGCAGCTCAACTAGCGTACAAGAGACCCAGTACTTC
15,.,TRBV20-1,TRBJ1-5,.,CSADGGATSNQPQHF,TGCAGTGCTGATGGAGGTGCAACTAGCAATCAGCCCCAGCATTTT
16,.,TRBV7-2,TRBJ1-2,.,CASSFGHRVSNYGYTF,TGTGCCAGCAGCTTCGGACACCGAGTGTCTAACTATGGCTACACCTTC
18,many,TRBV27,TRBJ2-7,TRBD2,CASSSWTSGSGVSYEQYF,TGTGCCAGCAGTTCATGGACTAGCGGCTCGGGAGTTTCCTACGAGCAGTACTTC
13,large,TRBV29-1,TRBJ2-2,.,CSVVRGGSGELFF,TGCAGCGTTGTACGTGGCGGCTCCGGGGAGCTGTTTTTT
15,.,TRBV15,TRBJ2-3,.,CATSGDFSGTGTQYF,TGTGCCACCAGCGGAGATTTTTCCGGCACAGGTACGCAGTATTTT
13,.,TRBV5-1,TRBJ2-7,.,CATSPGSSYEQYF,TGCGCCACCTCTCCAGGGAGCTCCTACGAGCAGTACTTC
15,medium-sized,TRBV4-1,TRBJ1-2,.,CASSQDQVRVYGYTF,TGCGCCAGCAGCCAAGATCAGGTCAGGGTTTATGGCTACACCTTC
15,many,TRBV11-3,TRBJ2-3,.,CASSLERGGTDTQYF,TGTGCCAGCAGCTTAGAGCGGGGAGGCACAGATACGCAGTATTTT
15,many,TRBV6-2/TRBV6-3,TRBJ2-7,TRBD2,CASSRGDGRSYEQYF,TGTGCCAGCAGCCGGGGGGACGGAAGATCCTACGAGCAGTACTTC
12,.,TRBV20-1,TRBJ1-1,TRBD1,CSASQGEAVAFF,TGCAGTGCTAGTCAGGGGGAGGCCGTTGCTTTCTTT
15,many,TRBV20-1,TRBJ1-1,.,CSASFLTAGGTEAFF,TGCAGTGCTAGTTTCCTCACCGCCGGCGGCACTGAAGCTTTCTTT
14,many,TRBV7-2,TRBJ1-2,.,CASSLVRTSYGYTF,TGTGCCAGCAGCTTAGTCCGGACATCCTATGGCTACACCTTC
18,.,TRBV12-3/TRBV12-4,TRBJ2-7,TRBD2,CASSFPPHKAGGSYEQYF,TGTGCCAGCAGTTTTCCCCCCCATAAGGCGGGAGGCTCCTACGAGCAGTACTTC
13,medium-sized,TRBV20-1,TRBJ2-5,.,CSAREPQKETQYF,TGCAGTGCTAGAGAACCACAGAAAGAGACCCAGTACTTC
16,.,TRBV10-3,TRBJ2-2,.,CAISSGIGRHTGELFF,TGTGCCATCAGTTCAGGGATAGGGCGCCACACCGGGGAGCTGTTTTTT
14,.,TRBV7-2,TRBJ2-7,.,CASSPQGLMDEQYF,TGTGCCAGCAGCCCACAGGGTTTGATGGACGAGCAGTACTTC
15,.,TRBV6-4,TRBJ2-7,.,CASRKHPDFSYEQYF,TGTGCCAGCAGGAAGCACCCGGACTTTTCCTACGAGCAGTACTTC
16,.,TRBV12-3/TRBV12-4,TRBJ2-1,TRBD2,CASRSLAGNDYNEQFF,TGTGCCAGCAGATCACTAGCGGGAAATGACTACAATGAGCAGTTCTTC
17,.,TRBV6-5,TRBJ1-2,TRBD1,CASSYRPRQGLGYGYTF,TGTGCCAGCAGTTACAGGCCGAGACAGGGGCTTGGCTATGGCTACACCTTC
12,.,TRBV20-1,TRBJ2-5,.,CSANFLVETQYF,TGCAGTGCTAACTTTCTGGTAGAGACCCAGTACTTC
13,few,TRBV6-2/TRBV6-3,TRBJ2-5,.,CASSYRVVETQYF,TGTGCCAGCAGTTACCGAGTCGTGGAGACCCAGTACTTC
16,once,TRBV12-3/TRBV12-4,TRBJ1-3,.,CASSATSGHSGNTIYF,TGTGCCAGCAGTGCCACGAGCGGGCACTCTGGAAACACCATATATTTT
15,many,TRBV11-2,TRBJ2-6,.,CASSRSTSGANVLTF,TGTGCCAGCAGCCGAAGTACCTCTGGGGCCAACGTCCTGACTTTC
16,many,TRBV28,TRBJ2-1,.,CASSVEMLTEKNEQFF,TGTGCCAGCAGCGTGGAGATGTTGACAGAGAAAAATGAGCAGTTCTTC
16,few,TRBV27,TRBJ2-1,.,CASSLGGPLSYNEQFF,TGTGCCAGCAGTTTAGGGGGCCCCCTCTCCTACAATGAGCAGTTCTTC
14,.,TRBV4-2,TRBJ2-5,.,CASSLLRDLETQYF,TGTGCCAGCAGCCTACTTAGAGACCTAGAGACCCAGTACTTC
15,.,TRBV9,TRBJ2-2,.,CASGGRGDNTGELFF,TGTGCCAGCGGCGGGCGCGGGGATAACACCGGGGAGCTGTTTTTT
14,once,TRBV4-2,TRBJ1-2,.,CATSKESRIYGYTF,TGTGCCACAAGCAAAGAATCTAGAATCTATGGCTACACCTTC
14,few,TRBV20-1,TRBJ2-5,TRBD2,CSAFPSGRKETQYF,TGCAGTGCTTTTCCTAGCGGGAGGAAAGAGACCCAGTACTTC
13,.,TRBV5-5,TRBJ2-3,.,CASTPGGTDAQYF,TGTGCCAGCACCCCGGGGGGCACAGATGCGCAGTATTTT
13,many,TRBV11-2,TRBJ2-3,.,CASSFGGKDTQYF,TGTGCCAGCAGCTTTGGGGGGAAAGATACGCAGTATTTT
12,.,TRBV5-1,TRBJ1-1,.,CASSTGNTEAFF,TGCGCCAGCAGCACAGGGAACACTGAAGCTTTCTTT
13,.,TRBV4-3,TRBJ2-5,.,CASSHRDQETQYF,TGCGCCAGCAGCCACCGTGACCAAGAGACCCAGTACTTC
14,.,TRBV6-1,TRBJ2-7,.,CASSEWEATYEQYF,TGTGCCAGCAGTGAATGGGAGGCAACCTACGAGCAGTACTTC
13,.,TRBV12-3/TRBV12-4,TRBJ2-1,.,CASSLRRNNEQLF,TGTGCCAGCAGTTTAAGGCGGAACAATGAGCAGCTCTTC
15,few,TRBV15,TRBJ1-4,TRBD1,CATSGRQGLEEKLFF,TGTGCCACCAGCGGAAGACAGGGATTAGAGGAAAAACTGTTTTTT
10,medium-sized,TRBV25-1,TRBJ2-5,.,CADSQETQYF,TGTGCGGACAGTCAAGAGACCCAGTACTTC
16,many,TRBV15,TRBJ2-5,TRBD1,CATSRDLGQIQETQYF,TGTGCCACCAGCAGAGACTTGGGACAGATACAAGAGACCCAGTACTTC